These 23 T cell receptor beta chains were all obtained from the same sample, sequenced in a study of cytomegalovirus exposure and HLA in healthy donors. The study ran its PCR with 60 Vbeta and 13 Jbeta primers. TCRdb's table, derived via immunoSEQ multiplex PCR, lists solely in-frame clones and lacks some. The table for this sample gives about 160,000 clones. Specimen: PBMCs. Source of these receptors: a man under 40 in good health and CMV-seronegative.

The V gene is TRBV10-3, the J gene TRBJ1-1, with D unresolved. The V gene's germline CDR1 is ENHRY and CDR2 SYGVKD. With 0 bases removed from V and 0 bases from J, the gap between germline ends came to 5 bases. The CDR3 is 14 amino acids. CDR3 amino acids: CAISESTLNTEAFF. In DNA, the CDR3 is TGTGCCATCAGTGAGTCCACACTGAACACTGAAGCTTTCTTT.

The chain is built from TRBV5-1 and TRBJ2-1; 11 bases line up with TRBD2. J was trimmed by 10 bases and V by 4 bases; bases with no gene match: 4. The CDR3 totals 13 residues. The germline V gene has CDR1 SGHRS and CDR2 YFSETQ. In nucleotides, the CDR3 is TGCGCCAGCAGCCTGGGACTAGCGGCCGAGCAGTTCTTC. This encodes CASSLGLAAEQFF.

As concerns this clone: One junction end does not reproduce the germline sequence, and a read error may be involved. This chain links TRBV29-1 with TRBJ1-2; D gene ambiguous. The CDR3 runs to 11 residues. Germline-derived CDR1 and CDR2 are SQVTM and ANQGSEA. CDR3 sequence (DNA): TGCAGCGCTGAAAGCCACTATGGCTACACCTTC. Its translation is CSAESHYGYTF.

V gene TRBV11-2 combines with J gene TRBJ1-2; 10 positions match TRBD1. Germline CDR1 is SGHAT and CDR2 is FQNNGV. The trim removed 6 bases at V and 8 bases at J, leaving 12 bases unmatched. The length of the CDR3 is 15 residues. CDR3 DNA: TGTGCCAGCAGGTACCTTCGTGACAGGGGGCGAGGCTACACCTTC. Translating it yields CASRYLRDRGRGYTF.

Comment on this clone: One end of the junction is discordant with germline, which a read error may explain. The V call is TRBV5-1, the J call TRBJ2-5, with TRBD2 matching over 7 bases. The CDR3 loop spans 17 amino acids. In germline, CDR1 is SGHRS, CDR2 YFSETQ. This CDR3 reads CASSLGSTGEGLGTQYF. The CDR3 DNA reads TGCGCCAGCAGTTTGGGGTCTACGGGGGAGGGCCTAGGGACCCAGTACTTC.

V and J are TRBV6-4 and TRBJ1-1; TRBD1 matches at 7 bases. Germline CDR1 reads MRHNA; CDR2 reads SNTAGT. The CDR3 loop spans 15 amino acids. Losses at the gene ends were 4 bases for V and 2 bases for J; bases not matched to a gene: 7. The CDR3 DNA is TGTGCCAGCAGTGCCGCGACAGGGTTAAACACTGAAGCTTTCTTT. Amino acid sequence: CASSAATGLNTEAFF.

The gene calls are TRBV6-5 and TRBJ2-7; 14 nucleotides line up with TRBD2. With 4 bases clipped from V and 5 bases from J, the junction kept 4 bases outside the gene matches. Looked up from germline, CDR1 is MNHEY and CDR2 is SVGAGI. The CDR3 has 15 residues. DNA for the CDR3: TGTGCCAGCAGTTTCGGGACTAGCGGGAGCAACGAGCAGTACTTC. Protein product: CASSFGTSGSNEQYF.

The chain joins TRBV19 to TRBJ2-7, with 8 positions matching TRBD1. Trimming took 3 bases from V and 7 from J; bases not matched to a gene: 8. CDR1 and CDR2 (germline): LNHDA, SQIVND (reference sequence). This CDR3 is 14 amino acids long. The CDR3 protein is CASSISRGLGEQYF. The CDR3 DNA follows: TGTGCCAGTAGTATTTCCAGGGGGCTGGGGGAGCAGTACTTC.

The chain recombines TRBV2 with TRBJ2-1; TRBD2 matches at 7 bases. The CDR3 totals 12 residues. Trimming removed 11 bases from V and 1 base from J; junction bases left unmatched: 2. Germline V lookup: CDR1 SNHLY, CDR2 FYNNEI. This CDR3 reads CAGSGSYNEQFF. CDR3 DNA sequence: TGTGCCGGTAGCGGGTCCTACAATGAGCAGTTCTTC. The complete variable domain, with remaining parts taken from reference TRBV2 and TRBJ2-1, reads EPEVTQTPSHQVTQMGQEVILRCVPISNHLYFYWYRQILGQKVEFLVSFYNNEISEKSEIFDDQFSVERPDGSNFTLKIRSTKLEDSAMYFCAGSGSYNEQFFGPGTRLTVL.

The rearrangement uses TRBV7-6 and TRBJ2-3; D gene unclear. The CDR3 loop spans 15 amino acids. Germline assignment: CDR1 SGHVS and CDR2 FNYEAQ. Deletions cut 1 base from V and 1 base from J, with 9 bases between. CDR3 protein: CASSLVPRGTDTQYF. The CDR3, as DNA: TGTGCCAGCAGCTTAGTACCTCGGGGCACAGATACGCAGTATTTT.

This chain uses TRBV7-9 with TRBJ2-7; D perhaps matches TRBD1 (6 bases). This CDR3 is 14 amino acids long. Trimming shortened V by 3 bases and J by 0 bases, and 9 bases separated the two germline ends. Germline values: CDR1 SEHNR, CDR2 FQNEAQ (reference sequence). In DNA, the CDR3 is TGTGCCAGCAGCTTTAGGGGGAGCTCCTACGAGCAGTACTTC. Its translation is CASSFRGSSYEQYF.

The chain joins TRBV19 to TRBJ1-2; unclear D gene. V was shortened by 0 bases and J by 3 bases, with 5 bases between the two germline ends. The CDR3 has 13 amino acids. Looked up from germline, CDR1 is LNHDA and CDR2 is SQIVND (reference sequence). CDR3 residues: CASSIDRHYGYTF. The CDR3 DNA reads as TGTGCCAGTAGTATAGACAGGCACTATGGCTACACCTTC.

This rearrangement joins TRBV6-6 to TRBJ1-3, with 8 bases lining up with TRBD1. V lost 5 bases and J lost 3; bases outside the gene matches: 9. There are 16 residues in the CDR3. CDR1 is MNHNY, CDR2 SVGAGI, per germline (reference sequence). CDR3 in amino acids: CASSGWQGALGNTIYF. The CDR3 DNA reads TGTGCCAGCAGTGGCTGGCAGGGGGCGCTTGGAAACACCATATATTTT.

The rearrangement uses TRBV5-6 and TRBJ2-7, with D perhaps TRBD2 (5 bases). CDR3 length: 13 residues. Germline lookup yields CDR1 SGHDT and CDR2 YYEEEE. The V gene lost 2 bases and the J gene lost 0 bases, with 6 bases spanning the gap. The CDR3 spells CASSFGNSYEQYF. CDR3 DNA sequence: TGTGCCAGCAGCTTCGGGAACTCCTACGAGCAGTACTTC.

V and J are TRBV5-6 and TRBJ1-1; 8 positions agree with TRBD1. With V trimmed by 2 bases and J by 3 bases, 3 bases remained unmatched. The CDR3 sequence is 14 residues long. Germline V gene data show CDR1 as SGHDT and CDR2 as YYEEEE. CDR3 in amino acids: CASSFGTGDTEAFF. CDR3 nucleotide sequence: TGTGCCAGCAGCTTTGGGACAGGCGACACTGAAGCTTTCTTT.

J is TRBJ1-1 and V is TRBV14; 7 nucleotides line up with TRBD1. Germline lookup yields CDR1 SGHDN and CDR2 FVKESK. There are 14 residues in the CDR3. The V segment lost 4 bases and the J segment 3 bases; nucleotides outside the gene matches: 5. This CDR3 reads CASSPDTGDTEAFF. The CDR3 DNA reads TGTGCCAGCAGCCCGGATACAGGGGACACTGAAGCTTTCTTT.

The J gene is TRBJ2-7, the V gene TRBV5-1; 7 bases align to TRBD1. The germline V gene has CDR1 SGHRS and CDR2 YFSETQ. V trimming: 6 bases; J trimming: 6 bases; junction bases outside the gene matches: 9. This CDR3 spans 13 amino acids. Written as DNA, the CDR3 is TGCGCCAGCACCGGGCAGGGGGAACCCGAGCAGTACTTC. Encoded protein: CASTGQGEPEQYF.

The chain has TRBV29-1 and TRBJ1-1; 11 bases are a match to TRBD1. The germline gives CDR1 SQVTM, CDR2 ANQGSEA. The trim removed 7 bases at V and 1 base at J, leaving 2 bases unmatched. The length of the CDR3 is 13 residues. The CDR3 loop reads CSGGQGGNTEAFF. CDR3 DNA: TGCAGCGGGGGACAGGGGGGGAACACTGAAGCTTTCTTT.

This chain connects TRBV5-1 to TRBJ1-4; 7 bases are a match to TRBD1. The CDR3 loop spans 13 amino acids. J gave up 8 bases and V 3 bases, and 4 bases lay outside the gene matches. Germline lookup yields CDR1 SGHRS and CDR2 YFSETQ. This CDR3 is CASSWDSGEKLFF. CDR3 nucleotides: TGCGCCAGCAGCTGGGACAGTGGGGAAAAACTGTTTTTT.

The CDR3 region has the DNA TGTGCCAGCAGCTCAGGACTAGCGGGAGCCTACTACGAGCAGTACTTC. This codes for CASSSGLAGAYYEQYF. V and J are TRBV2 and TRBJ2-7; 13 nucleotides match TRBD2. V shed 6 bases, J shed 3 bases, and the junction held 8 bases outside the gene matches. CDR3 length equals 16 residues. The germline V gene encodes CDR1 SNHLY and CDR2 FYNNEI.

V and J are TRBV2 and TRBJ2-7, with D tentatively TRBD2 (5 bases). The CDR3 totals 14 residues. Trimming removed 4 bases at V and 4 bases at J, with 14 bases between. Germline CDR1 and CDR2: SNHLY and FYNNEI. The CDR3 nucleotides are TGTGCCAGCAGTGGTCGGGGTATGACGTACGAGCAGTACTTC. Amino acids: CASSGRGMTYEQYF.

V usage is TRBV7-7 and J usage is TRBJ1-1; no reliable D call. The CDR3 is made up of 13 amino acids. The V gene's germline CDR1 is SSHAT and CDR2 FNYEAQ (reference sequence). V was cut by 0 bases and J by 1 base, with 3 bases left in between. CDR3 sequence reads: CASSLARNTEAFF. The DNA for the CDR3 is TGTGCCAGCAGCTTAGCCCGGAACACTGAAGCTTTCTTT. Looking up the rest from reference TRBV7-7 and TRBJ1-1 gives the full variable domain: GAGVSQSPRYKVTKRGQDVTLRCDPISSHATLYWYQQALGQGPEFLTYFNYEAQPDKSGLPSDRFSAERPEGSISTLTIQRTEQRDSAMYRCASSLARNTEAFFGQGTRLTVV.

The J gene is TRBJ2-4, the V gene TRBV4-1, with 10 bases fitting TRBD2. This CDR3 spans 17 amino acids. CDR1 and CDR2 from the germline V gene are MGHRA and YSYEKL. V was pared by 1 base and J by 7 bases, with 10 bases of the junction left unmatched. DNA of the CDR3: TGCGCCAGCAGCCAAGGGAGGGCTAGCGGGAGTTCCAACATTCAGTACTTC. Translating it yields CASSQGRASGSSNIQYF.